This record covers a single T cell receptor beta chain. The trim removed 3 bases at V and 8 bases at J, leaving 4 bases unmatched. The CDR3 extends over 13 amino acids. Per the germline V gene, CDR1 is SGHDT and CDR2 is YYEEEE. The sample belongs to a study of T cells after posttransplantation cyclophosphamide. Sequenced by immunoSEQ multiplex PCR; TCRdb stores in-frame clones only, minus some. The table has some 9,000 clones, about 83% seen once. Busulfan-fludarabine conditioning, marrow transplant, and cyclophosphamide on days +3 and +4 were administered. The source is a female patient aged 40-50 years who received an allogeneic stem cell transplant from an unrelated donor, was CMV-positive, and had no GVHD. Some T cells may have come from the graft donor. Sequenced material: PBMCs, taken after allogeneic stem cell transplant with posttransplant cyclophosphamide. V and J are TRBV5-6 and TRBJ1-1; 10 nucleotides line up with TRBD1. The CDR3 region has the DNA TGTGCCAGCAGCTCCCGGGACAGGGGCGAAGCTTTCTTT. Amino acid sequence: CASSSRDRGEAFF.